Below are 19 T cell receptor beta chains sequenced from a single sample in a study of blood T cell repertoires in COVID-19. Method: immunoSEQ multiplex PCR; TCRdb's copy keeps in-frame clones and lacks some. This sample has 120,000 to 150,000 clones; about 87% occur once, and the top ten carry approximately 6.5%. The sequencing sample was made of peripheral blood. All receptors come from a man older than 75 with acute or convalescent COVID-19.

The chain uses TRBV6-6 and TRBJ1-2, with 7 bases identical to TRBD1. J lost 2 bases, V lost 2 bases, and 5 bases had no gene match. Germline V CDR1 and CDR2: MNHNY, SVGAGI (reference sequence). The CDR3 runs to 15 residues. The CDR3 nucleotides are TGTGCCAGCAGTTACCCAGGGACAGCAAACTATGGCTACACCTTC. This codes for CASSYPGTANYGYTF.

V is TRBV2 and J is TRBJ1-1, with 7 bases matching TRBD1. Germline CDR1 SNHLY, CDR2 FYNNEI. After removal of 6 bases from V and 12 bases from J, the junction contained 19 bases not matched to a gene. The CDR3 runs to 15 residues. The CDR3 protein is CASREGALVNGRTFF. CDR3 coding DNA: TGTGCCAGCAGGGAGGGGGCGCTCGTCAACGGTCGGACTTTCTTT. Full variable domain (rest looked up from reference TRBV2 and TRBJ1-1): EPEVTQTPSHQVTQMGQEVILRCVPISNHLYFYWYRQILGQKVEFLVSFYNNEISEKSEIFDDQFSVERPDGSNFTLKIRSTKLEDSAMYFCASREGALVNGRTFFGQGTRLTVV.

This clone has only a few counts. This chain joins TRBV3-1 (or the pseudogene TRBV3-2) and TRBJ2-6; D call uncertain. V gave up 4 bases and J gave up 0 bases, with 16 bases separating them. Germline-derived CDR1 and CDR2 are LGHDT and YNNKEL (reference sequence). This CDR3 is built from 18 residues. CDR3 in DNA: TGTGCCAGCAGCCCAACTAAGAACCGAGCCTCTGGGGCCAACGTCCTGACTTTC. This gives the protein CASSPTKNRASGANVLTF.

This chain uses TRBV30 with TRBJ2-3, with D perhaps matching TRBD2 (7 bases). This CDR3 has 16 amino acids. The V and J ends lost 2 bases and 1 base respectively, with 16 bases between them. Germline V lookup: CDR1 GTSNPN, CDR2 SVGIG (reference sequence). CDR3 nucleotides: TGTGCCTGGAGTAAGGGGGGGGGCCTCGGCACAGATACGCAGTATTTT. Translating it yields CAWSKGGGLGTDTQYF.

This clone appeared a few times. The J gene is TRBJ1-1, the V gene TRBV9; TRBD1 is a possible D gene (6 bases). Trimming removed 0 bases at V and 6 bases at J, with 12 bases between. The CDR3 spans 14 residues. CDR1 SGDLS and CDR2 YYNGEE come from the germline V gene. DNA of the CDR3: TGTGCCAGCAGCGTAGGGACAGTGGGCTCTGAAGCTTTCTTT. Translating gives CASSVGTVGSEAFF.

This rearrangement joins TRBV5-1 to TRBJ2-2; no firm D call. There are 15 residues in the CDR3. Germline CDR1 reads SGHRS; CDR2 reads YFSETQ. The V end was cut by 1 base, the J end by 5 bases, with 12 bases between. The CDR3 protein is CASSLLSGRTGELFF. The CDR3 DNA follows: TGCGCCAGCAGCTTGTTGTCAGGTCGGACCGGGGAGCTGTTTTTT.

This clone was observed a few times. The V and J genes are TRBV7-3 and TRBJ2-7; TRBD1 matches at 8 bases. With V trimmed by 5 bases and J by 0 bases, 6 bases remained unmatched. The germline V gene has CDR1 SGHTA and CDR2 FQGTGA. This CDR3 spans 15 amino acids. CDR3 amino acids: CASSRGGTGSYEQYF. The CDR3 DNA reads as TGTGCCAGCAGCCGAGGGGGGACAGGCTCCTACGAGCAGTACTTC.

Many counts were recorded for this clone. This sequence joins TRBV19 and TRBJ1-6, with TRBD1 matching over 7 bases. Losses at the gene ends were 7 bases for V and 8 bases for J; bases not matched to a gene: 11. The CDR3 is made up of 15 amino acids. CDR1 and CDR2 (germline): LNHDA, SQIVND (reference sequence). The CDR3 reads CASKVGDRVDSPLHF. Written as DNA, the CDR3 is TGTGCCAGTAAGGTCGGCGACAGGGTAGATTCACCCCTCCACTTT.

This clone was counted only a few times. The rearrangement uses TRBV28 and TRBJ1-5, with a weak D call TRBD1 (6 bases). CDR3 length: 14 amino acids. Germline values: CDR1 MDHEN, CDR2 SYDVKM. V was clipped by 7 bases and J by 7 bases, with 17 bases between them. The chain's CDR3 is CASIFTGSGQPQHF. The CDR3 DNA reads TGTGCCAGCATCTTCACAGGGTCGGGGCAGCCCCAGCATTTT. Full variable domain (missing parts from reference TRBV28 and TRBJ1-5): DVKVTQSSRYLVKRTGEKVFLECVQDMDHENMFWYRQDPGLGLRLIYFSYDVKMKEKGDIPEGYSVSREKKERFSLILESASTNQTSMYLCASIFTGSGQPQHFGDGTRLSIL.

The genes are TRBV27 and TRBJ2-7; D perhaps matches TRBD1 (5 bases). The CDR3 covers 14 residues. Germline assignment: CDR1 MNHEY and CDR2 SMNVEV (reference sequence). With 10 bases removed from V and 0 bases from J, the gap between germline ends came to 16 bases. The CDR3 reads CATEDSYSSYEQYF. In nucleotides, the CDR3 is TGTGCCACCGAAGACAGTTATAGCTCCTACGAGCAGTACTTC.

The rearrangement joins TRBV7-2 to TRBJ1-6; 7 positions match TRBD1. V lost 1 base to trimming and J lost 7 bases; unmatched junction nucleotides: 4. CDR1 and CDR2 from the germline V gene are SGHTA and FQGNSA. This CDR3 region has 15 residues. The CDR3 DNA is TGTGCCAGCAGCTTAGGGACAGGCCGGAATTCACCCCTCCACTTT. It yields the protein CASSLGTGRNSPLHF. Looking up the rest from reference TRBV7-2 and TRBJ1-6 gives the full variable domain: GAGVSQSPSNKVTEKGKDVELRCDPISGHTALYWYRQSLGQGLEFLIYFQGNSAPDKSGLPSDRFSAERTGGSVSTLTIQRTQQEDSAVYLCASSLGTGRNSPLHFGNGTRLTVT.

In this sample, this clone turned up once. The rearrangement links TRBV19 to TRBJ2-1; 10 bases fit TRBD2. The CDR3 runs 17 residues. Losses at the gene ends were 5 bases for V and 5 bases for J; bases not matched to a gene: 12. CDR1 and CDR2 from the germline V gene are LNHDA and SQIVND (reference sequence). The CDR3 sequence: CASSGLAGAPGNNEQFF. CDR3 sequence (DNA): TGTGCCAGTAGTGGGCTAGCGGGGGCCCCAGGGAACAATGAGCAGTTCTTC. The whole variable domain, remainder taken from reference TRBV19 and TRBJ2-1, is DGGITQSPKYLFRKEGQNVTLSCEQNLNHDAMYWYRQDPGQGLRLIYYSQIVNDFQKGDIAEGYSVSREKKESFPLTVTSAQKNPTAFYLCASSGLAGAPGNNEQFFGPGTRLTVL.

This clone was recorded a few times. The chain uses TRBV7-3 and TRBJ2-2; tentatively, D is TRBD1 (7 bases). Trimming removed 5 bases from V and 5 bases from J, with 15 bases in between. Germline loops: CDR1 SGHTA, CDR2 FQGTGA. The CDR3 covers 15 residues. For the CDR3, the DNA is TGTGCCAGCAGCGCAGGACAGGCGGGGACCGGGGAGCTGTTTTTT. Its protein is CASSAGQAGTGELFF.

V and J are TRBV5-1 and TRBJ2-1; TRBD1 agrees at 9 bases. V was clipped by 0 bases and J by 6 bases; unmatched bases: 4. The V gene's germline CDR1 is SGHRS and CDR2 YFSETQ. The CDR3 has 15 residues. CDR3 DNA: TGCGCCAGCAGCTTGGACAGGGGGCGACCCAATGAGCAGTTCTTC. As protein: CASSLDRGRPNEQFF.

This chain links TRBV6-5 with TRBJ2-5; 8 bases align to TRBD2. V gave up 6 bases and J gave up 3 bases; unmatched junction bases: 9. CDR1 is MNHEY, CDR2 SVGAGI, per germline. The CDR3 has 15 amino acids. For the CDR3, the DNA is TGTGCCAGCAGCAGGGACGGGAGGGCTGAAGAGACCCAGTACTTC. It translates to CASSRDGRAEETQYF.

Concerning this clone itself: Other nucleotide sequences in the sample specify the same CDR3. This chain joins TRBV9 and TRBJ1-1; no reliable D call. The CDR3 length is 13 residues. From germline, CDR1 is SGDLS and CDR2 YYNGEE. Trimming shortened V by 2 bases and J by 3 bases, and 8 bases separated the two germline ends. Here the CDR3 DNA reads TGTGCCAGCAGCGTGGGAGGCTACACTGAAGCTTTCTTT. Protein: CASSVGGYTEAFF.

The chain links TRBV5-1 to TRBJ1-1, with 7 nucleotides matching TRBD1. V was clipped by 3 bases and J by 3 bases; unmatched bases: 2. The CDR3 totals 13 residues. CDR1 and CDR2 (germline): SGHRS, YFSETQ. Written as DNA, the CDR3 is TGCGCCAGCAGCTACACAGGGGACACTGAAGCTTTCTTT. It encodes CASSYTGDTEAFF.

This chain connects TRBV19 to TRBJ2-6, with D possibly TRBD2 on 6 matching bases. With 4 bases removed from V and 2 bases from J, the gap between germline ends came to 9 bases. CDR3 length: 15 residues. The germline CDR1 and CDR2 sequences are LNHDA and SQIVND (reference sequence). This CDR3 reads CASSTRRAGANVLTF. The CDR3 DNA reads TGTGCCAGTAGTACTAGGAGGGCTGGGGCCAACGTCCTGACTTTC.

The CDR3, as DNA: TGTGCCAGCAGCTTAGGGAAGACAGGGGTCACCGAGACCCAGTACTTC. It codes for CASSLGKTGVTETQYF. The rearrangement joins TRBV7-9 to TRBJ2-5, with 8 bases identical to TRBD1. Germline V gene sequence: CDR1 SEHNR, CDR2 FQNEAQ (reference sequence). The CDR3 spans 16 residues. The J segment lost 5 bases and the V segment lost 1 base, leaving 9 bases of the junction unmatched.